This T cell receptor beta chain was found in a study of blood T cell repertoires in COVID-19 (dated by TCRdb to 2020 to 2021). For the wider study: Samples from collaborators originated in the United States, Italy and Spain and spanned both the acute and convalescent phases of COVID-19. The material from the prospective study consisted of cDNA or gDNA derived from T cells, B-cell-depleted T cells, or PBMCs. Subjects who had been exposed to COVID-19, were actively infected with it, or had recovered from it provided the deeply sampled blood TCRbeta repertoires that made up the dataset. The repertoires were released in a freely available public database intended as a resource for research on the immune response to SARS-CoV-2. The samples were drawn from two sources: the first 160 participants of the ongoing ImmuneRACE study, and over 950 subjects contributed by 6 global collaborators. A de-identified subject ID, COVID-19 status, age in years and sex were almost always included in the sample metadata. HLA class I and class II types, where available, came from metadata supplied by the sample provider rather than from assay-based typing. The paper's findings and limits, for the study overall: How much clinical and demographic metadata was included differed by source and by participant, and the metadata was provided uncurated.

One collaborating source in Seattle enrolled patients while the patients were actively infected and followed the patients over time throughout the course of disease. Each collaborating institution followed its own protocols to collect whole blood in K2EDTA tubes. For TCRbeta analysis, collaborators shipped samples as frozen whole blood, isolated PBMCs, or DNA extracted from either of those sample types. TCRbeta CDR3 regions were amplified from genomic DNA by means of the immunoSEQ Assay, a bias-controlled multiplex PCR. Per the authors' processing: The number of nucleated cells in each sample was estimated from the amplification of reference gene primers within the assay. To quantify the absolute abundance of each unique TCRbeta CDR3 rearrangement, sequence reads were collapsed and filtered. For each sample, productive Simpson clonality was calculated as the square root of Simpson's diversity index across productive rearrangements. TCRdb took this table from immuneACCESS and kept in-frame rearrangements with V and J called. Such tables lack part of the clones; where checked against another copy, unresolved V genes explain under half of the gap, and the rest is unexplained. V and J calls and clone size are copied from that table; D and trimming were computed from the DNA. Recorded for this sample are about 120,000 clones; around 81% of them occurred a single time. The ten largest clones take up approximately 17% of the sample.

As to this clone: Its antigen is not yet known. It has no much larger one-base neighbor in the sample; base qualities were not kept.

V drops 8 bases and J drops 0 bases, leaving 14 bases in between. From the germline V gene, CDR1 is SQVTM and CDR2 is ANQGSEA. The CDR3 holds 13 amino acids from the cysteine to the phenylalanine. Just the 39-base CDR3 DNA is kept, in frame starting at base 1. Rearrangement joined TRBV29-1 to TRBJ2-7, and possibly TRBD2, on 6 matching bases. The clonotype originates from a young man with COVID-19, enrolled during active disease. The sequencing input was peripheral blood. The nucleotides are TGCAGCTTCACACGGGGGAGCTCCTACGAGCAGTACTTC. It translates as CSFTRGSSYEQYF.